These 21 T cell receptor beta chains came from one sample sequenced in a study of T cell changes during pregnancy in multiple sclerosis. Generated by immunoSEQ multiplex PCR, the TCRdb table keeps only in-frame clones and is missing some. Of around 46,000 clones listed, around 91% are singletons. The source material was CD8+ T cells from peripheral blood mononuclear cells, sampled in the second trimester of pregnancy. Every receptor here comes from a female donor with multiple sclerosis, enrolled in a pregnancy study.

The chain carries TRBV6-5 and TRBJ1-4; the match to TRBD1 covers 8 bases. Losses at the gene ends were 5 bases for V and 3 bases for J; bases not matched to a gene: 5. This CDR3 comprises 15 residues. Per germline, CDR1 MNHEY and CDR2 SVGAGI. CDR3 bases: TGTGCCAGCAGTCTAACGGGACAGGCTAATGAAAAACTGTTTTTT. It specifies CASSLTGQANEKLFF.

The CDR3, as DNA: TGTGCCAGCAGCTTGGATCCCGGGACAGCGGTCTACGAGCAGTACTTC. This sequence encodes CASSLDPGTAVYEQYF. V usage is TRBV5-4 and J usage is TRBJ2-7; 7 bases map to TRBD1. The germline V gene encodes CDR1 SGHNT and CDR2 YYREEE (reference sequence). CDR3 length: 16 amino acids. Unmatched junction bases numbered 9, after V lost 0 bases and J lost 3 bases. The whole variable domain, filled in from reference TRBV5-4 and TRBJ2-7, reads ETGVTQSPTHLIKTRGQQVTLRCSSQSGHNTVSWYQQALGQGPQFIFQYYREEENGRGNFPPRFSGLQFPNYSSELNVNALELDDSALYLCASSLDPGTAVYEQYFGPGTRLTVT.

The CDR3 spells CASSITHWLTSGRVSSYNEQFF. CDR3 nucleotide sequence: TGTGCCAGTAGTATCACCCATTGGCTGACTAGCGGGAGGGTCAGCTCCTACAATGAGCAGTTCTTC. This sequence joins TRBV19 and TRBJ2-1; 14 nucleotides match TRBD2. From germline, CDR1 is LNHDA and CDR2 SQIVND (reference sequence). CDR3 length equals 22 residues. With V trimmed by 3 bases and J by 0 bases, 16 bases remained unmatched.

This clone showed up just once. J is TRBJ2-5 and V is TRBV7-6; D gene unclear. CDR3 length equals 15 residues. Germline CDR1 and CDR2: SGHVS and FNYEAQ. Trimming stripped 3 bases from V and 5 bases from J, with 16 bases between. For the CDR3, the DNA is TGTGCCAGCAGCTTGTCCCTTAGCCCGCGGGAGACCCAGTACTTC. It yields the protein CASSLSLSPRETQYF.

The chain employs TRBV9 and TRBJ2-3, with 10 bases lining up with TRBD2. The trim removed 0 bases at V and 3 bases at J, leaving 10 bases unmatched. CDR3 length equals 18 residues. Germline V lookup: CDR1 SGDLS, CDR2 YYNGEE. The CDR3 DNA sequence: TGTGCCAGCAGCGTAGCGACCATAGCGGGGGGAAGAACAGATACGCAGTATTTT. It translates to CASSVATIAGGRTDTQYF.

The rearrangement links TRBV4-1 to TRBJ2-3, with D uncertain. CDR3 length: 15 amino acids. V lost 1 base and J 3 bases, leaving 11 bases between the germline ends. CDR1 MGHRA and CDR2 YSYEKL come from the germline V gene. The CDR3 is CASSQGPGGTDTQYF. In nucleotides, the CDR3 is TGCGCCAGCAGCCAAGGTCCGGGTGGGACAGATACGCAGTATTTT.

The chain carries TRBV5-8 and TRBJ1-2; D ambiguous. Per the germline V gene, CDR1 is SGHTS and CDR2 is YDEGEE. V was shortened by 7 bases and J by 7 bases, with 8 bases between the two germline ends. The CDR3 is 10 residues long. The CDR3, as DNA: TGTGCCAGCCTACCCGGTGGCTACACCTTC. Residues: CASLPGGYTF.

The V and J genes are TRBV14 and TRBJ2-7, with D uncertain. The germline V gene has CDR1 SGHDN and CDR2 FVKESK. There are 9 residues in the CDR3. V shed 7 bases and J shed 4 bases, with 2 bases lying between them. The CDR3 sequence: CASTYEQYF. The CDR3 nucleotides read TGTGCCAGCACTTACGAGCAGTACTTC.

The chain joins TRBV18 to TRBJ1-2; 8 nucleotides match TRBD1. Germline trimming cut 3 bases from V and 5 bases from J; bases unmatched to any gene: 5. Germline V gene data show CDR1 as KGHSH and CDR2 as LQKENI. This CDR3 has 14 residues. CDR3: CASSPQGAEYGYTF. The CDR3 DNA reads TGTGCCAGCTCACCCCAGGGGGCTGAGTATGGCTACACCTTC.

This sequence joins TRBV15 and TRBJ1-5; D remains unclear. The V and J ends lost 1 base and 7 bases respectively, with 8 bases between them. The CDR3 loop spans 13 amino acids. In germline, CDR1 is LNHNV, CDR2 YYDKDF (reference sequence). The CDR3 bases are TGTGCCACCAGCAGAGGGGCTGGGCAGCCCCAGCATTTT. It encodes CATSRGAGQPQHF.

V gene TRBV6-1 combines with J gene TRBJ1-4; D gene uncertain. The V end was cut by 3 bases, the J end by 0 bases, with 8 bases between. CDR3 length: 15 amino acids. Germline V gives CDR1 MNHNS, CDR2 SASEGT. In DNA form, the CDR3 reads TGTGCCAGCAGTGACGGCGGAGCAACTAATGAAAAACTGTTTTTT. It is translated as CASSDGGATNEKLFF.

The V call is TRBV29-1, the J call TRBJ1-4; weak D call: TRBD1 (5 bases). The V gene's germline CDR1 is SQVTM and CDR2 ANQGSEA. The V end lost 6 bases, the J end lost 7 bases, and 12 bases lay between the germline ends. CDR3 length: 12 amino acids. Here the CDR3 reads CSVPGGGEKLFF. Written as DNA, the CDR3 is TGCAGCGTGCCGGGGGGAGGTGAAAAACTGTTTTTT.

The J gene is TRBJ2-7, the V gene TRBV19; D perhaps matches TRBD2 (5 bases). Germline V lookup: CDR1 LNHDA, CDR2 SQIVND (reference sequence). The CDR3 is 16 residues long. The V end lost 5 bases, the J end lost 3 bases, and 20 bases lay between the germline ends. DNA of the CDR3: TGTGCCAGTAGTCCGGACGCCGGAGCGGTGAGCTACGAGCAGTACTTC. Translating gives CASSPDAGAVSYEQYF.

The chain joins TRBV2 to TRBJ2-3; 8 nucleotides match TRBD2. The CDR3 has 14 amino acids. Looked up from germline, CDR1 is SNHLY and CDR2 is FYNNEI. With 7 bases clipped from V and 0 bases from J, the junction kept 3 bases outside the gene matches. For the CDR3, the DNA is TGTGCCAGCACAACGGGGGGGAGCACAGATACGCAGTATTTT. It translates to CASTTGGSTDTQYF.

The rearrangement uses TRBV6-5 and TRBJ1-5, with 7 bases identical to TRBD1. Germline-derived CDR1 and CDR2 are MNHEY and SVGAGI. This CDR3 comprises 14 residues. Losses at the gene ends were 6 bases for V and 4 bases for J; bases not matched to a gene: 6. The CDR3 region has the DNA TGTGCCAGCAGATTGGGACAGCCAAATCAGCCCCAGCATTTT. Protein product: CASRLGQPNQPQHF.

V gene TRBV2 combines with J gene TRBJ2-3; 12 nucleotides align to TRBD2. Germline CDR1 and CDR2: SNHLY and FYNNEI. This CDR3 comprises 16 residues. Trimming took 6 bases from V and 2 from J; bases not matched to a gene: 6. CDR3 protein: CASSGPSGGATDTQYF. CDR3 in DNA: TGTGCCAGCAGCGGTCCTAGCGGGGGGGCCACAGATACGCAGTATTTT. Drawing the rest from reference TRBV2 and TRBJ2-3, the complete variable domain is EPEVTQTPSHQVTQMGQEVILRCVPISNHLYFYWYRQILGQKVEFLVSFYNNEISEKSEIFDDQFSVERPDGSNFTLKIRSTKLEDSAMYFCASSGPSGGATDTQYFGPGTRLTVL.

The chain links TRBV5-6 to TRBJ2-1; unclear D gene. The germline V gene has CDR1 SGHDT and CDR2 YYEEEE. V was cut by 4 bases and J by 12 bases, with 11 bases left in between. The CDR3 length is 11 residues. The CDR3 DNA reads TGTGCCAGCAGCCAAGGAGTTGGGCAGTTCTTC. Protein sequence: CASSQGVGQFF.

The genes are TRBV2 and TRBJ2-7; possibly TRBD1 for D (5 bases). This CDR3 has 15 amino acids. V was trimmed by 1 base and J by 3 bases, leaving 13 bases between them. Germline values: CDR1 SNHLY, CDR2 FYNNEI. CDR3 region: CASSEVGQGVYEQYF. CDR3 nucleotides: TGTGCCAGCAGTGAAGTGGGGCAAGGGGTCTACGAGCAGTACTTC.

The genes are TRBV27 and TRBJ2-3, with 8 bases fitting TRBD2. Losses at the gene ends were 5 bases for V and 1 base for J; bases not matched to a gene: 8. CDR3 size: 16 residues. In germline, CDR1 is MNHEY, CDR2 SMNVEV (reference sequence). CDR3 residues: CASSPMTSERTDTQYF. The CDR3 DNA sequence: TGTGCCAGCAGTCCCATGACTAGCGAGCGCACAGATACGCAGTATTTT.

The chain recombines TRBV10-2 with TRBJ2-3, with TRBD2 identical over 11 bases. The V and J ends lost 10 bases and 1 base, in that order; junction bases with no gene match: 7. CDR1 is WSHSY, CDR2 SAAADI, per germline. The CDR3 runs 15 residues. The CDR3 DNA reads as TGCGCCACCGCGATGACTAGCGGGGGCACAGATACGCAGTATTTT. Residues: CATAMTSGGTDTQYF.

This chain uses TRBV4-1 with TRBJ2-1; 8 bases line up with TRBD2. CDR3 size: 17 residues. Per the germline V gene, CDR1 is MGHRA and CDR2 is YSYEKL. V lost 0 bases, J lost 2 bases, and 6 bases stayed unmatched. CDR3 protein: CASSQDTSGRAYNEQFF. As DNA, the CDR3 is TGCGCCAGCAGCCAAGATACTAGCGGAAGAGCCTACAATGAGCAGTTCTTC.